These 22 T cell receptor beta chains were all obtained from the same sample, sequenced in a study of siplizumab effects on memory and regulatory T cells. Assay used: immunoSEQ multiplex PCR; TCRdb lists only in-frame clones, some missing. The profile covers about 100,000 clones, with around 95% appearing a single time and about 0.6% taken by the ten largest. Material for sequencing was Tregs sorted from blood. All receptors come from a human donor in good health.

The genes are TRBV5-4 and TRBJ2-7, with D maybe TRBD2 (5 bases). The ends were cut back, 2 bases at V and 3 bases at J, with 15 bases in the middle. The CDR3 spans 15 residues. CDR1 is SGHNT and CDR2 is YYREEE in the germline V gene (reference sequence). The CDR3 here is CASSLPGKSGYEQYF. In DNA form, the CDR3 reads TGTGCCAGCAGCTTACCGGGAAAATCGGGCTACGAGCAGTACTTC.

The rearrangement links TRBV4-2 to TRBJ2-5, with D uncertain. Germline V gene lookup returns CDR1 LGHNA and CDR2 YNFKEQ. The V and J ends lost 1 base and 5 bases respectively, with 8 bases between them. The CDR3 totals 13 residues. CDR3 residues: CASSQGVLETQYF. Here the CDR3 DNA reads TGTGCCAGCAGCCAAGGGGTACTTGAGACCCAGTACTTC.

For the CDR3, the DNA is TGTGCCAGCAGGTTCAGGGGAGGCGAGAAGACCCAGTACTTC. This codes for CASRFRGGEKTQYF. The chain joins TRBV13 to TRBJ2-5, with D tentatively TRBD1 or TRBD2 (6 bases each). Trimming left V 6 bases short and J 6 bases short, with 17 bases between. The CDR3 has 14 amino acids. The germline gives CDR1 PRHDT, CDR2 FYEKMQ (reference sequence).

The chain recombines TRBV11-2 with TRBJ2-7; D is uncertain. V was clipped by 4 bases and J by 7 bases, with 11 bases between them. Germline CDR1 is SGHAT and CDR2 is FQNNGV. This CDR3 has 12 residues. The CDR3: CASSSRPLEQYF. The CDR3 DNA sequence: TGTGCCAGCAGCTCACGACCCTTGGAGCAGTACTTC. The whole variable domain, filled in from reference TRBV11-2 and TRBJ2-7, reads EAGVAQSPRYKIIEKRQSVAFWCNPISGHATLYWYQQILGQGPKLLIQFQNNGVVDDSQLPKDRFSAERLKGVDSTLKIQPAKLEDSAVYLCASSSRPLEQYFGPGTRLTVT.

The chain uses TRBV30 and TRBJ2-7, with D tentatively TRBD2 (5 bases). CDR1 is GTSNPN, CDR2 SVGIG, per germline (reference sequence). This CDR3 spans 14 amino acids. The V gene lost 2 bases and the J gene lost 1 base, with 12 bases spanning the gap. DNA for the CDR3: TGTGCCTGGAGTATAGGGAGTTTGTCCTACGAGCAGTACTTC. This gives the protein CAWSIGSLSYEQYF.

The CDR3 DNA reads TGTGCCACCAGCAGACTAAACAGGGGTAACACTGAAGCTTTCTTT. This encodes CATSRLNRGNTEAFF. The V gene is TRBV15, the J gene TRBJ1-1; 7 bases agree with TRBD1. The CDR3 consists of 15 residues. CDR1 and CDR2 from the germline V gene are LNHNV and YYDKDF (reference sequence). J gave up 2 bases and V 2 bases, and 5 bases lay outside the gene matches.

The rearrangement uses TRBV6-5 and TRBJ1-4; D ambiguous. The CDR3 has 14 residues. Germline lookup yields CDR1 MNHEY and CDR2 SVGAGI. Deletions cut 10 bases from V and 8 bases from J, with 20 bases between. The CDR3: CATAALGVEEKLFF. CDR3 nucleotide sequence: TGTGCCACCGCCGCCCTCGGGGTGGAGGAAAAACTGTTTTTT.

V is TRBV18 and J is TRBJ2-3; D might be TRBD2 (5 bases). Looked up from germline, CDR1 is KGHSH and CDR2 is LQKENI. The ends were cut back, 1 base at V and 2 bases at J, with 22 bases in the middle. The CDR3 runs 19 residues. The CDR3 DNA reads TGTGCCAGCTCACCACGGGCTTCGACGGAATCGGGGATCACAGATACGCAGTATTTT. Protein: CASSPRASTESGITDTQYF.

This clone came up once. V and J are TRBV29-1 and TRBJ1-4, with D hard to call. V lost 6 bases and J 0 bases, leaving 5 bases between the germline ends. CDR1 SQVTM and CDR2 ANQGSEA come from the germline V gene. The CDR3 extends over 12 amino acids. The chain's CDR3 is CSVKATNEKLFF. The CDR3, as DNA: TGCAGCGTGAAAGCAACTAATGAAAAACTGTTTTTT.

This CDR3 reads CASSLTGEKLFF. CDR3 in DNA: TGTGCCAGCAGCCTTACGGGTGAAAAACTGTTTTTT. The chain joins TRBV5-4 to TRBJ1-4, with D hard to call. Germline V gene data show CDR1 as SGHNT and CDR2 as YYREEE (reference sequence). V lost 4 bases to trimming and J lost 7 bases, with 8 bases between them. The CDR3 has 12 amino acids.

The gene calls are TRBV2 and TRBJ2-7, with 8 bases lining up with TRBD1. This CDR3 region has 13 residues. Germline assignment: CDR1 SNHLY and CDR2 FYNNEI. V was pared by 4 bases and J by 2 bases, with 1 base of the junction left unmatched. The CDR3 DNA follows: TGTGCCAGCAGTGGGGACAGGCCCTACGAGCAGTACTTC. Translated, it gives CASSGDRPYEQYF. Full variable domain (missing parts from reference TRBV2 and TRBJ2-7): EPEVTQTPSHQVTQMGQEVILRCVPISNHLYFYWYRQILGQKVEFLVSFYNNEISEKSEIFDDQFSVERPDGSNFTLKIRSTKLEDSAMYFCASSGDRPYEQYFGPGTRLTVT.

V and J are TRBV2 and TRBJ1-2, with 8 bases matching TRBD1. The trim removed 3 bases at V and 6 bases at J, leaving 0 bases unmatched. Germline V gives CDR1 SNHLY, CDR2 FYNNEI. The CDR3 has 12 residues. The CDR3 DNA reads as TGTGCCAGCAGTGAGGACAGGGATGGCTACACCTTC. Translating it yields CASSEDRDGYTF.

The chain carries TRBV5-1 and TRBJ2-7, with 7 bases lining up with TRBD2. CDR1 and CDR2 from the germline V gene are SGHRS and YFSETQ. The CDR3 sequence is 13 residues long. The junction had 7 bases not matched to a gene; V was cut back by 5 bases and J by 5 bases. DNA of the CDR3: TGCGCCAGCAGGGGCGGGAGTGGGGACGAGCAGTACTTC. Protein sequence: CASRGGSGDEQYF.

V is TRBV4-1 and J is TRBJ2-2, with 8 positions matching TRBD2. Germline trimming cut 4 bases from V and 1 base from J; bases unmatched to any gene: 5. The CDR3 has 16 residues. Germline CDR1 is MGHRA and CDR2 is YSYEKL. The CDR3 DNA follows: TGCGCCAGCAGCCTCAGGGCGGGGGGGAACACCGGGGAGCTGTTTTTT. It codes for CASSLRAGGNTGELFF.

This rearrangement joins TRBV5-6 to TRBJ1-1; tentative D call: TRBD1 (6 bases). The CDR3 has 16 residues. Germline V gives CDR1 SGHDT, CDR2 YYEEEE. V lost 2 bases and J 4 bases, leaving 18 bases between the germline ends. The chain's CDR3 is CASSFIITAGATEAFF. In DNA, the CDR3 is TGTGCCAGCAGCTTCATAATTACGGCAGGGGCCACTGAAGCTTTCTTT.

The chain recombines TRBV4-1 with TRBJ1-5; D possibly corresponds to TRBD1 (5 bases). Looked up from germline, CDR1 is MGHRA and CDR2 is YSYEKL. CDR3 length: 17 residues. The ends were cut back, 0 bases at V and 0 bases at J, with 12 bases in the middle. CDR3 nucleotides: TGCGCCAGCAGCCAAGAGTCAGGGAGGGGTAGCAATCAGCCCCAGCATTTT. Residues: CASSQESGRGSNQPQHF.

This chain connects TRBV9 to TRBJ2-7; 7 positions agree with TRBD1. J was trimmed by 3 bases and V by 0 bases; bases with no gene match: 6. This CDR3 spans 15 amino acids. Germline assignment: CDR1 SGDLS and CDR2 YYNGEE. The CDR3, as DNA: TGTGCCAGCAGCGTAGAACCCCAGGGGGACTACGAGCAGTACTTC. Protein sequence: CASSVEPQGDYEQYF.

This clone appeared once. DNA of the CDR3: TGCAGTGCTAGACAGGGAAACGAGCAGTACTTC. This codes for CSARQGNEQYF. The rearrangement joins TRBV20-1 to TRBJ2-5, with D maybe TRBD1 (5 bases). The DNA matches TRBJ2-7 better at its end, which makes the J call doubtful. The germline V gene has CDR1 DFQATT and CDR2 SNEGSKA (reference sequence). CDR3 size: 11 residues.

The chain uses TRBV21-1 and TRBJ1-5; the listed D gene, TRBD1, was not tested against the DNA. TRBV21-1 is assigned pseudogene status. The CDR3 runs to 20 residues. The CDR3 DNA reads TGTGCCAGCAGCAAAACACAGGGTATTAGCCGGACAGATAGCAATCAGCCCCAGCATTTT. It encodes CASSKTQGISRTDSNQPQHF.

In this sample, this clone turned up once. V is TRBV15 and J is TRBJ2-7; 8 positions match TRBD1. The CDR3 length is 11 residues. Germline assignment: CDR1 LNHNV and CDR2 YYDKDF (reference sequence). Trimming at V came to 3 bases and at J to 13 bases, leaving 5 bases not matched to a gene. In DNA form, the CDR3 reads TGTGCCACCAGCAGCAGACAGGGGTTCTACTTC. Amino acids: CATSSRQGFYF. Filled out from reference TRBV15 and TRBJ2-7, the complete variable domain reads DAMVIQNPRYQVTQFGKPVTLSCSQTLNHNVMYWYQQKSSQAPKLLFHYYDKDFNNEADTPDNFQSRRPNTSFCFLDIRSPGLGDTAMYLCATSSRQGFYFGPGTRLTVT.

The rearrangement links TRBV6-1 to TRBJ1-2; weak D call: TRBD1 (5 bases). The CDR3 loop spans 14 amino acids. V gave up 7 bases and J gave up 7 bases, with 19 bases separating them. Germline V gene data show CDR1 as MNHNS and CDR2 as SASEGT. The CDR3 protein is CASMWGSAIGGYTF. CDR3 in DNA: TGTGCCAGCATGTGGGGCAGCGCCATCGGTGGCTACACCTTC.

The DNA of the CDR3 is TGTGCCAGCTCACCTGAAAGGAAGCAGTACTTC. The encoded protein is CASSPERKQYF. This chain connects TRBV18 to TRBJ2-7; no reliable D call. From germline, CDR1 is KGHSH and CDR2 LQKENI. CDR3 length: 11 amino acids. V lost 3 bases and J 8 bases, leaving 8 bases between the germline ends.